This TCR beta chain came from a study of shared clonotypes between healthy human individuals. Sequencing was performed with immunoSEQ multiplex PCR; in TCRdb, only in-frame clones are kept and a portion is missing. The sample has roughly 96,000 clones, about half seen once. The CDR3 is made up of 13 amino acids. V shed 0 bases and J shed 5 bases, with 6 bases lying between them. Germline assignment: CDR1 MNHEY and CDR2 SMNVEV (reference sequence). With regard to this clone: Its antigen is as yet unknown.

Findings of the study overall: Sampling was confined to blood; repertoires within tissues likely differ.

The sequenced sample was PBMCs. The chain couples TRBV27 to TRBJ2-3, with D possibly being TRBD1 or TRBD2 (5 bases each). The TCR sequence derives from a woman in her thirties or forties in good health. Some clones in this sample may be carry-over from other donors' samples. CDR3 protein: CASSLSRGDTQYF. CDR3 nucleotide sequence: TGTGCCAGCAGTTTATCGAGGGGAGATACGCAGTATTTT.